This T cell receptor beta chain was sequenced in a study of Ad26.COV2.S vaccination and SARS-CoV-2 variants. Turning to the study itself: Each vaccinee took Ad26.COV2.S intramuscularly, once or twice 56 days apart.

Study findings and constraints: TCR breadth and depth estimates may have understated total T cell responses.

Treatment denoted: 15 to 20 received Ad26.COV2.S at low or high dose, single or two shots; 5 received placebo; per-sample allocation not given. Samples came from day 63 after the first vaccine or placebo injection. Aged 18-55 years, donor was enrolled in Boston in the early 2020s. Immunization relied on an Ad26 vector, which expressed Wuhan-strain SARS-CoV-2 spike. Measured with immunoSEQ multiplex PCR; TCRdb has only the in-frame clones, and not every one. The table shows about 240,000 clones, with more than 75% occurring only once. The germline gives CDR1 KGHSH, CDR2 LQKENI. V gave up 3 bases and J gave up 4 bases; unmatched junction bases: 9. CDR3 length equals 18 residues. This clone is a singleton in its sample. As yet, its antigen is unknown.

Sequencing used peripheral blood, obtained in a trial of Ad26.COV2.S vaccine versus placebo. The V call is TRBV18, the J call TRBJ2-1; TRBD2 aligns across 13 bases. The sequence came from a person aged 18-65 years who received the Ad26.COV2.S COVID-19 vaccine or a placebo. The DNA for the CDR3 is TGTGCCAGCTCACCCACTCCGGGACTAGCGGGGACTTACAATGAGCAGTTCTTC. Protein product: CASSPTPGLAGTYNEQFF.